This T cell receptor beta chain derives from a study of blood T cell repertoires in COVID-19. The overall study: Sites in the United States, Italy and Spain provided acute and convalescent COVID-19 samples.

In the source study's methods: Amplification of reference gene primers was used by the study to estimate nucleated cell counts. Libraries were prepared by immunoSEQ multiplex PCR; TCRdb keeps only in-frame clonotypes and omits some of them. V and J calls and clone size are given by that table; D and trimming were obtained from the DNA. In the table there are roughly 320,000 clones, more than 90% of which are singletons. Everyone who took part was 18 to 89 years old, and they came from 20 to 25 US areas. People in the exposed group encountered a COVID-19 case within 2 weeks before entering the study. The CDR3 length is 13 residues. In germline, CDR1 is SGHRS, CDR2 YFSETQ. V trimming: 5 bases; J trimming: 17 bases; junction bases outside the gene matches: 10.

The sequence was collected from a woman in her twenties or thirties who had been exposed to COVID-19. Sample: PBMCs or T cells enriched from blood (not recorded which). The chain employs TRBV5-1 and TRBJ1-6; the match to TRBD1 covers 10 bases. The CDR3 reads CASRSSPGQGFHF. Here the CDR3 DNA reads TGCGCCAGCAGATCAAGTCCGGGACAGGGGTTCCACTTT.